This entry lists 16 T cell receptor beta chains sequenced from one sample in a study of T cells in Graves' hyperthyroidism and ophthalmopathy. What was amplified from RNA transcripts were TCR beta CDR3 regions. Primed by the HTBI set, a first-round RT-PCR was run on the TCR CDR3. TCRdb redid the calling of the multiplex PCR reads with MiXCR, one entry per CDR3 protein. The sample shows approximately 330,000 distinct CDR3 sequences, 12% to 15% of them seen only once. Sequencing was carried out using blood. These TCRs come from a woman aged 40 to 50 with Graves' ophthalmopathy.

This clonotype has only a few counts. The chain has TRBV4-2 and TRBJ1-5; D gene unclear. Trimming took 0 bases from V and 1 from J, leaving 7 bases between them. The length of the CDR3 is 15 residues. Germline-derived CDR1 and CDR2 are LGHNA and YNFKEQ. CDR3 nucleotides: TGTGCCAGCAGCCAAGAGGGAGGGAGCAATCAGCCCCAGCATTTT. The encoded protein is CASSQEGGSNQPQHF.

This clonotype has more than one count but fewer than ten. The chain uses TRBV6-1 and TRBJ2-7; D may be TRBD1 or TRBD2 (6 bases each). CDR1 is MNHNS and CDR2 is SASEGT in the germline V gene. The CDR3 is made up of 11 amino acids. V shed 6 bases and J shed 6 bases, with 9 bases lying between them. The CDR3 bases are TGTGCCAGCAGACAGGGAGGCGAGCAGTACTTC. It specifies CASRQGGEQYF.

This clonotype came up many times. The chain links TRBV12-3 or TRBV12-4 to TRBJ1-4; D unresolved. This CDR3 is built from 13 residues. Trimming shortened V by 5 bases and J by 8 bases, and 12 bases separated the two germline ends. The CDR3 region has the DNA TGTGCCAGCAGTATGGACCTTGGGGAAAAACTGTTTTTT. Amino acid sequence: CASSMDLGEKLFF.

This clonotype has a single count. The chain joins TRBV29-1 to TRBJ2-5, with 7 nucleotides matching TRBD2. From germline, CDR1 is SQVTM and CDR2 ANQGSEA. With V trimmed by 4 bases and J by 0 bases, 8 bases remained unmatched. The CDR3 has 15 amino acids. The CDR3 loop is CSVGPSGGYQETQYF. The CDR3 coding sequence is TGCAGCGTTGGGCCTAGCGGAGGGTACCAAGAGACCCAGTACTTC.

This clonotype was picked up many times. V gene TRBV29-1 combines with J gene TRBJ1-1, with a weak D call TRBD1 (6 bases). There are 14 residues in the CDR3. Germline V gene data show CDR1 as SQVTM and CDR2 as ANQGSEA. With 5 bases removed from V and 4 bases from J, the gap between germline ends came to 17 bases. The CDR3 DNA is TGCAGCGTTTCGGGGGGCGGAGGAGTCACTGAAGCTTTCTTT. Translating it yields CSVSGGGGVTEAFF.

There are many counts of this clonotype. The chain employs TRBV19 and TRBJ2-7; 12 bases align to TRBD2. Trimming cost V 5 bases and J 2 bases; bases outside gene matches: 7. Germline lookup yields CDR1 LNHDA and CDR2 SQIVND (reference sequence). This CDR3 region has 16 residues. CDR3 residues: CASSFRTSGKTYEQYF. CDR3 DNA: TGTGCCAGTAGTTTCCGGACTAGCGGGAAGACCTACGAGCAGTACTTC.

Note on this clonotype: Being one base from a much bigger clone, this may be a read error. The genes are TRBV15 and TRBJ2-7; D is ambiguous. The J call is uncertain, as TRBJ2-1 better fits the DNA end. This CDR3 comprises 15 residues. CDR1 is LNHNV and CDR2 is YYDKDF in the germline V gene (reference sequence). The CDR3 here is CATSREPGEPYEQFF. As DNA, the CDR3 is TGTGCCACCAGCAGAGAGCCAGGAGAACCCTACGAGCAGTTCTTC.

This clonotype was counted at least ten times. The junction differs from germline at one of its ends, possibly a read error. The V gene is TRBV5-1, the J gene TRBJ2-7; possibly TRBD1 for D (5 bases). CDR1 is SGHRS and CDR2 is YFSETQ in the germline V gene. There are 12 residues in the CDR3. The chain's CDR3 is CASSLGDYEQYF. The CDR3 coding sequence is TGTGCCAGCAGTTTAGGGGACTACGAGCAGTACTTC.

CDR3 protein: CASSQGWSRGIRYGYTF. The CDR3 DNA is TGTGCCAGCAGCCAAGGATGGTCTAGGGGGATTCGCTATGGCTACACCTTC. The chain is built from TRBV27 and TRBJ1-2, with a tentative D call TRBD1 (6 bases). V gave up 6 bases and J gave up 4 bases, with 24 bases separating them. CDR1 and CDR2 from the germline V gene are MNHEY and SMNVEV (reference sequence). This CDR3 contains 17 residues.

This clonotype was detected ten times or more. The V call is TRBV7-2, the J call TRBJ1-6; unclear D gene. V gave up 7 bases and J gave up 6 bases, with 10 bases separating them. Germline V gives CDR1 SGHTA, CDR2 FQGNSA. The CDR3 totals 13 residues. The CDR3 region is CASKLGSNSPLHF. The CDR3 DNA follows: TGTGCCAGCAAGTTAGGGAGTAATTCACCCCTCCACTTT.

This clonotype occurred a few times. The J gene is TRBJ2-7, the V gene TRBV4-1; 8 bases agree with TRBD1. The CDR3 extends over 15 amino acids. Trimming cost V 5 bases and J 7 bases; bases outside gene matches: 13. Germline assignment: CDR1 MGHRA and CDR2 YSYEKL. DNA for the CDR3: TGCGCCAGCAGCACCCCAGGGGGCTCCTTGGGGGAGCAGTACTTC. Its translation is CASSTPGGSLGEQYF.

In nucleotides, the CDR3 is TGTGCCAGCAGCTCCGATGTGTTGGGGGCCAACTATGGCTACACCTTC. Amino acids: CASSSDVLGANYGYTF. The V and J genes are TRBV7-9 and TRBJ1-2; D might be TRBD1 (6 bases). The V gene lost 4 bases and the J gene lost 2 bases, with 17 bases spanning the gap. CDR3 length: 16 amino acids. Germline V lookup: CDR1 SEHNR, CDR2 FQNEAQ (reference sequence).

This clonotype was found many times. The V and J genes are TRBV12-3 or TRBV12-4 and TRBJ2-3, with TRBD2 matching over 10 bases. The CDR3 is 15 amino acids. Unmatched junction bases numbered 3, after V lost 1 base and J lost 5 bases. In DNA, the CDR3 is TGTGCCAGCAGTTTAGTAGCGGGAGGTCGAGATACGCAGTATTTT. Its translation is CASSLVAGGRDTQYF.

The table lists this clonotype with many counts. CDR3 protein: CASSRQGNSPLHF. For the CDR3, the DNA is TGTGCCAGCAGCCGACAGGGTAATTCACCCCTCCACTTT. V gene TRBV3-1 combines with J gene TRBJ1-6; 7 nucleotides agree with TRBD1. The germline V gene has CDR1 LGHDT and CDR2 YNNKEL (reference sequence). The CDR3 is 13 amino acids. The ends lost 4 bases at V and 6 bases at J; junction bases unmatched: 0.

The chain carries TRBV20-1 and TRBJ2-2, with D perhaps TRBD2 (5 bases). Germline lookup yields CDR1 DFQATT and CDR2 SNEGSKA (reference sequence). This CDR3 comprises 13 residues. V lost 3 bases and J 7 bases, leaving 12 bases between the germline ends. CDR3 in DNA: TGCAGTGCTAGGGTGGCTGGAGGCGGGGAGCTGTTTTTT. Protein product: CSARVAGGGELFF.

This clonotype was seen at least ten times. The J gene is TRBJ2-3, the V gene TRBV28; TRBD2 matches at 12 bases. Germline CDR1 and CDR2: MDHEN and SYDVKM. The CDR3 sequence is 16 residues long. The junction had 7 bases not matched to a gene; V was cut back by 2 bases and J by 7 bases. The CDR3 is CASSLTTSGGMNTQYF. The CDR3 DNA reads as TGTGCCAGCAGTTTAACGACTAGCGGGGGTATGAATACGCAGTATTTT.